This T cell receptor (beta chain) comes out of a study of T cell responses to AZD1222 COVID-19 vaccine. Worth noting for this clone: No antigen is known for it.

TCRdb's table, derived via immunoSEQ multiplex PCR, lists solely in-frame clones and lacks some. The sample has 130,000 or so clones, around 83% seen once. Overall study results and limits: White British ancestry dominated among donors, who included more females, and clonal diversity was possibly underestimated. Reports indicate that nearly half of spike-specific TCRs are directed at unmutated variant regions.

V was pared by 4 bases and J by 9 bases, with 16 bases between. The CDR3 runs to 15 residues. CDR1 is LGHNA, CDR2 YSLEER, per germline. The V gene is TRBV4-3, the J gene TRBJ1-6, with D unclear. The TCR sequence derives from an adult who received the AZD1222 COVID-19 vaccine. This specimen consisted of peripheral blood, obtained 28 days after the second AZD1222 dose. CDR3 residues: CASSPTGGNVSPLHF. For the CDR3, the DNA is TGCGCCAGCAGCCCCACCGGAGGGAACGTTTCACCCCTCCACTTT.